The TCR beta chain described here comes from a study of blood T cell repertoires in COVID-19. As for the study in general: PBMCs, B-cell-depleted T cells, or T cells were the source of the cDNA or gDNA that made up the material.

Under the authors' procedure: Nucleated cell counts were estimated from reference gene primer amplification. TCRdb's copy holds only in-frame clones and misses some; the assay was immunoSEQ multiplex PCR. The V and J calls and clone size are taken from that table; D and trimming were inferred from the DNA. This table holds hundreds of thousands of clones, about 82% found once. Sequenced: peripheral blood. The clonotype comes from a man aged 45 to 65 with active or convalescent COVID-19.

The CDR3 coding sequence is TGCGCCAGCAGCTCTGGAGGGAGGACTGAAGCTTTCTTT. Protein: CASSSGGRTEAFF. J is TRBJ1-1 and V is TRBV5-1; D is ambiguous. V gave up 3 bases and J gave up 5 bases, with 11 bases separating them. Germline loops: CDR1 SGHRS, CDR2 YFSETQ. The CDR3 runs 13 residues.